A single sample is the source of the 19 T cell receptor beta chains below, sequenced in a study of T-cell memory formation after mild COVID-19. TCRdb reanalysed the 5' RACE reads using MiXCR and keeps one entry per CDR3 protein. The data show approximately 210,000 distinct CDR3 sequences, 27% seen once. Sample: PBMCs or a T cell subset sorted from them (not recorded which). Every receptor here comes from an adult woman who had mild COVID-19 (a few samples of this study predate the infection). Cell type and time point are not known.

This clonotype came up a few times. The chain couples TRBV7-2 to TRBJ1-1, with D tentatively TRBD1 (6 bases). Germline-derived CDR1 and CDR2 are SGHTA and FQGNSA. V was shortened by 5 bases and J by 1 base, with 8 bases between the two germline ends. CDR3 length equals 13 residues. CDR3 in amino acids: CASSRTANTEAFF. As DNA, the CDR3 is TGTGCCAGCAGCAGGACAGCGAACACTGAAGCTTTCTTT.

This clonotype has a handful of counts. V is TRBV7-2 and J is TRBJ1-5, with D perhaps matching TRBD1 (5 bases). Germline-derived CDR1 and CDR2 are SGHTA and FQGNSA. There are 15 residues in the CDR3. The V end was cut by 3 bases, the J end by 3 bases, with 12 bases between. The CDR3 DNA reads TGTGCCAGCAGCTTCAAAGGAGGGGACAATCAGCCCCAGCATTTT. It codes for CASSFKGGDNQPQHF.

This clonotype turned up a few times. CDR3 region: CASSSEGGSNQPQHF. For the CDR3, the DNA is TGTGCCAGCAGCAGCGAAGGGGGGTCCAATCAGCCCCAGCATTTT. The chain joins TRBV9 to TRBJ1-5, with TRBD1 as a possible D gene (6 bases). Germline V gives CDR1 SGDLS, CDR2 YYNGEE. Trimming took 4 bases from V and 3 from J, leaving 14 bases between them. The CDR3 extends over 15 amino acids.

This clonotype appeared a few times. This chain joins TRBV7-3 and TRBJ2-3; D may correspond to TRBD1 or TRBD2 (5 bases each). The ends were cut back, 5 bases at V and 4 bases at J, with 10 bases in the middle. Germline assignment: CDR1 SGHTA and CDR2 FQGTGA. The CDR3 contains 13 residues. CDR3 DNA sequence: TGTGCCAGCAGCCCCGGGACGGCAGATACGCAGTATTTT. It translates to CASSPGTADTQYF. Full variable domain (rest looked up from reference TRBV7-3 and TRBJ2-3): GAGVSQTPSNKVTEKGKYVELRCDPISGHTALYWYRQSLGQGPEFLIYFQGTGAADDSGLPNDRFFAVRPEGSVSTLKIQRTERGDSAVYLCASSPGTADTQYFGPGTRLTVL.

The CDR3 spells CASNPPDRTGAYEQYF. The CDR3 coding sequence is TGTGCCAGCAACCCACCCGACCGGACAGGGGCCTACGAGCAGTACTTC. V gene TRBV6-6 combines with J gene TRBJ2-7, with 9 bases fitting TRBD1. V shed 7 bases, J shed 2 bases, and the junction held 12 bases outside the gene matches. The CDR3 extends over 16 amino acids. Germline V gives CDR1 MNHNY, CDR2 SVGAGI (reference sequence).

The chain joins TRBV4-3 to TRBJ1-1; 9 bases map to TRBD1. The CDR3 length is 14 residues. The V gene end was trimmed by 4 bases and the J gene end by 4 bases; junction bases not matched to a gene: 4. The V gene's germline CDR1 is LGHNA and CDR2 YSLEER. CDR3 nucleotide sequence: TGCGCCAGCAGCCCGGACAGGGGTGTCACTGAAGCTTTCTTT. It codes for CASSPDRGVTEAFF.

The genes are TRBV24-1 and TRBJ1-3, with D possibly being TRBD1 (6 bases). This CDR3 is 15 amino acids long. V dropped 2 bases and J dropped 0 bases, with 7 bases sitting between them. The germline V gene encodes CDR1 KGHDR and CDR2 SFDVKD. This CDR3 is CATSDSDSSGNTIYF. In nucleotides, the CDR3 is TGTGCCACCAGTGATTCGGACAGCTCTGGAAACACCATATATTTT.

This chain uses TRBV10-2 with TRBJ1-1; tentative D call: TRBD1 (5 bases). The CDR3 runs 11 residues. V lost 6 bases to trimming and J lost 7 bases, with 9 bases between them. From germline, CDR1 is WSHSY and CDR2 SAAADI. CDR3: CASRDSDEAFF. The CDR3 DNA is TGCGCCAGCAGAGACAGCGATGAAGCTTTCTTT.

The chain employs TRBV7-9 and TRBJ2-1; the match to TRBD2 covers 8 bases. The CDR3 has 16 amino acids. Trimming took 1 base from V and 5 from J; bases not matched to a gene: 7. Germline CDR1 reads SEHNR; CDR2 reads FQNEAQ (reference sequence). For the CDR3, the DNA is TGTGCCAGCAGCTTAGTCCCCAGCGGGGGAGACAATGAGCAGTTCTTC. Its protein is CASSLVPSGGDNEQFF.

The J gene is TRBJ1-6, the V gene TRBV18; 7 bases match TRBD1. CDR1 and CDR2 (germline): KGHSH, LQKENI. Unmatched junction bases numbered 10, after V lost 0 bases and J lost 11 bases. This CDR3 spans 16 amino acids. In DNA form, the CDR3 reads TGTGCCAGCTCACCACCGGGTACTACAGGGGCCCCACCCCTCCACTTT. Translating gives CASSPPGTTGAPPLHF.

The V call is TRBV6-5, the J call TRBJ2-7; D might be TRBD1 (6 bases). The germline V and J ends were trimmed by 2 bases and 3 bases, with 11 bases remaining between them. The CDR3 is 14 amino acids. Germline-derived CDR1 and CDR2 are MNHEY and SVGAGI. This chain's CDR3 is CASSYRGTDYEQYF. Written as DNA, the CDR3 is TGTGCCAGCAGTTACAGGGGGACCGACTACGAGCAGTACTTC.

The sample holds a few counts of this clonotype. The chain has TRBV4-1 and TRBJ1-5; the D gene is possibly TRBD1 (5 bases). The CDR3 extends over 16 amino acids. Trimming took 4 bases from V and 2 from J, leaving 15 bases between them. The V gene's germline CDR1 is MGHRA and CDR2 YSYEKL. The CDR3 DNA follows: TGCGCCAGCAGCCCCGGGGGGGGGATCGGCAATCAGCCCCAGCATTTT. Protein: CASSPGGGIGNQPQHF.

There are a few counts of this clonotype. J is TRBJ2-7 and V is TRBV5-1; TRBD1 or TRBD2 may be the D gene (5 bases each). CDR1 SGHRS and CDR2 YFSETQ come from the germline V gene. V gave up 0 bases and J gave up 2 bases, with 9 bases separating them. The CDR3 length is 14 residues. CDR3 in amino acids: CASSLDGGPYEQYF. The CDR3 DNA reads as TGCGCCAGCAGCTTGGATGGGGGACCCTACGAGCAGTACTTC.

The chain joins TRBV7-3 to TRBJ2-7; a possible D gene is TRBD1 (6 bases). Germline CDR1 reads SGHTA; CDR2 reads FQGTGA. V was cut by 2 bases and J by 5 bases, with 10 bases left in between. The CDR3 sequence is 13 residues long. DNA of the CDR3: TGTGCCAGCAGCTTAGAACAGGGTAACGAGCAGTACTTC. As protein: CASSLEQGNEQYF.

V and J are TRBV24-1 and TRBJ1-4, with a possible D match to TRBD1 (5 bases). Trimming took off 5 bases at V and 7 bases at J, with 16 bases between the two ends. CDR3 length equals 15 residues. Per germline, CDR1 KGHDR and CDR2 SFDVKD. CDR3 bases: TGTGCCACCAGTGCCTCCGGGACCCTTGGTGAAAAACTGTTTTTT. As protein: CATSASGTLGEKLFF.

The gene calls are TRBV20-1 and TRBJ2-1; D not resolved. Trimming left V 3 bases short and J 1 base short, with 10 bases between. The CDR3 is 14 amino acids. In germline, CDR1 is DFQATT, CDR2 SNEGSKA (reference sequence). CDR3 nucleotide sequence: TGCAGTGCTAGGTCCCTTTGGTCCTACAATGAGCAGTTCTTC. It specifies CSARSLWSYNEQFF.

This clonotype was observed a handful of times. The gene calls are TRBV20-1 and TRBJ2-3, with D uncertain. Between the trimmed V and J ends, which lost 3 bases and 6 bases, there was a span of 16 bases. Germline V lookup: CDR1 DFQATT, CDR2 SNEGSKA (reference sequence). The CDR3 totals 14 residues. The CDR3 nucleotides are TGCAGTGCTAGCGTCCGTTCTGAGGTGGATACGCAGTATTTT. Encoded protein: CSASVRSEVDTQYF.

V usage is TRBV5-1 and J usage is TRBJ1-2, with D maybe TRBD1 (5 bases). The CDR3 sequence is 14 residues long. V shed 4 bases and J shed 4 bases, with 14 bases lying between them. The V gene's germline CDR1 is SGHRS and CDR2 YFSETQ. For the CDR3, the DNA is TGCGCCAGCAGCCTGGACGGGACGGTCTATGGCTACACCTTC. It yields the protein CASSLDGTVYGYTF.

There are a few counts of this clonotype. The chain uses TRBV3-1 and TRBJ1-2, with D uncertain. Germline V gene lookup returns CDR1 LGHDT and CDR2 YNNKEL (reference sequence). V was cut by 2 bases and J by 7 bases, with 5 bases left in between. The CDR3 runs 11 residues. CDR3 DNA: TGTGCCAGCAGCCAAAGAGGTGGCTACACCTTC. The encoded protein is CASSQRGGYTF.